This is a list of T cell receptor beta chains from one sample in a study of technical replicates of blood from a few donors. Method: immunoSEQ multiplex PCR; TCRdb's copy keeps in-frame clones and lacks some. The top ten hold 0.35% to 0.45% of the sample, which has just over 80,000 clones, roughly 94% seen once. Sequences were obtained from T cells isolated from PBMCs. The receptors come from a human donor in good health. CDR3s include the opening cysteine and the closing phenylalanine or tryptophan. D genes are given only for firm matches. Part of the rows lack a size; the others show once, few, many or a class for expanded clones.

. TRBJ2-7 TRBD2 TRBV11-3 CASSINSGGYEQYF TGTGCCAGCAGCATTAATAGCGGGGGCTACGAGCAGTACTTC
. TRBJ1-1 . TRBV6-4 CASSETFNTEAFF TGTGCCAGCAGTGAGACTTTTAACACTGAAGCTTTCTTT
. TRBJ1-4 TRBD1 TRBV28 CASRAQGGGEKLFF TGTGCCAGCAGAGCACAGGGGGGTGGAGAAAAACTGTTTTTT
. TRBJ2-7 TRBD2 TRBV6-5 CASSFSPGRGTYEQYF TGTGCCAGCAGTTTTTCCCCCGGGAGGGGGACCTACGAGCAGTACTTC
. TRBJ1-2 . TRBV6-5 CASSLGEGVNNYGYTF TGTGCCAGCAGTTTAGGGGAGGGAGTTAATAACTATGGCTACACCTTC
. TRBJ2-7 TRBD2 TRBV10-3 CAISELTSGIYEQYF TGTGCCATCAGTGAGTTGACTAGCGGGATCTACGAGCAGTACTTC
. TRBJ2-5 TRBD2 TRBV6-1 CASRRLAVQETQYF TGTGCCAGCAGGAGGCTAGCGGTCCAAGAGACCCAGTACTTC
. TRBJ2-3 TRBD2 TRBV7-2 CASSSGLAGANTQYF TGTGCCAGCAGCTCCGGACTAGCGGGAGCGAATACGCAGTATTTT
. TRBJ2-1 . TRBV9 CASSVELNEQFF TGTGCCAGCAGCGTAGAGCTGAATGAGCAGTTCTTC
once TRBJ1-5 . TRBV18 CASSPPSGKQPQHF TGTGCCAGCTCACCACCTTCAGGGAAACAGCCCCAGCATTTT
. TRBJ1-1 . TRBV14 CASSQGTEKVEAFF TGTGCCAGCAGCCAAGGGACAGAGAAAGTTGAAGCTTTCTTT
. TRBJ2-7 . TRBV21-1 CASSKMREGEQYF TGTGCCAGCAGTAAAATGCGGGAGGGGGAGCAGTACTTC
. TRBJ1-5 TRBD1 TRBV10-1 CASRLDRSMRPDPYSNQPQHF TGCGCCAGCAGATTGGACAGGTCGATGCGACCCGATCCCTATAGCAATCAGCCCCAGCATTTT
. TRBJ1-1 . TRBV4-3 CASSQDSSTEAFF TGCGCCAGCAGCCAGGACAGTTCCACCGAAGCTTTCTTT
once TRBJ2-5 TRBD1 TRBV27 CASRRGTGGFGGGPETQYF TGTGCCAGCAGAAGGGGGACAGGGGGATTCGGGGGAGGGCCGGAGACCCAGTACTTC
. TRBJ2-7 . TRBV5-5 CASSSPNYEQYF TGTGCCAGCAGCTCCCCCAACTACGAGCAGTACTTC
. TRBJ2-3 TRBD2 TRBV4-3 CASSLGTSGRGVKDTQYF TGCGCCAGCAGCCTAGGGACTAGCGGGAGGGGGGTGAAAGATACGCAGTATTTT
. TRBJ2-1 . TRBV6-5 CASSSIDNEQFF TGTGCCAGCAGTTCTATAGATAATGAGCAGTTCTTC
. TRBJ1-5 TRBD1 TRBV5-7 CASSSFDRGRRVNQPQHF TGTGCCAGCAGTTCCTTTGACAGGGGAAGGCGCGTCAATCAGCCCCAGCATTTT
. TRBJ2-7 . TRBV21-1 CASTPTRGGYEQYF TGTGCCAGCACCCCGACAAGGGGAGGCTACGAGCAGTACTTC
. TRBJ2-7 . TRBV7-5 CVRSDGSSGRGYEQYF TGTGTCAGAAGCGATGGGTCAAGCGGGAGGGGCTACGAGCAGTACTTC
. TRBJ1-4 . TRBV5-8 CASRQGSNEKLFF TGTGCCAGCAGACAGGGATCAAATGAAAAACTGTTTTTT
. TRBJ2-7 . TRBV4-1 CASSQVPQGIQYF TGCGCCAGCAGCCAAGTACCTCAGGGAATTCAGTACTTC
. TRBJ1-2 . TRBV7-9 CASSFGSRIDGYTF TGTGCCAGCAGCTTTGGCAGCAGGATAGATGGCTACACCTTC
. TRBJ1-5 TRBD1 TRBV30 CACGQGNQPQHF TGTGCCTGCGGACAGGGAAATCAGCCCCAGCATTTT
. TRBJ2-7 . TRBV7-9 CASSSGLPYEQYF TGTGCCAGCAGCTCAGGACTCCCCTACGAGCAGTACTTC
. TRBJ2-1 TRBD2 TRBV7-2 CASSLFFRSGSYNEQFF TGTGCCAGCAGCTTATTCTTTCGTAGCGGGAGCTACAATGAGCAGTTCTTC
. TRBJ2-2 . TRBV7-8 CASTHPLAANTGELFF TGTGCCAGCACCCACCCGCTGGCAGCGAACACCGGGGAGCTGTTTTTT
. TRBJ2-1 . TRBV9 CASSVESVGALEQFF TGTGCCAGCAGCGTAGAAAGTGTGGGGGCCTTAGAGCAGTTCTTC
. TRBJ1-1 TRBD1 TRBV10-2 CASRSTGVTEAFF TGCGCCAGCAGGTCGACAGGGGTGACTGAAGCTTTCTTT
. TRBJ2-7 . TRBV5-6 CASSLGPLVYEQYF TGTGCCAGCAGCTTGGGGCCGCTCGTCTACGAGCAGTACTTC
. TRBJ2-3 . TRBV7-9 CASSLSPLTSTDTQYF TGTGCCAGCAGCTTAAGCCCACTAACTAGCACAGATACGCAGTATTTT
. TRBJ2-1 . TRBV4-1 CASSQDLSGNYNEQFF TGCGCCAGCAGCCAAGATCTTAGCGGAAACTACAATGAGCAGTTCTTC
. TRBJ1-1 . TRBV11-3 CASSLELNTEAFF TGTGCCAGCAGCTTGGAGTTGAACACTGAAGCTTTCTTT
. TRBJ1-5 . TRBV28 CASSSLRGAYSNQPQHF TGTGCCAGCAGCTCACTAAGGGGCGCCTATAGCAATCAGCCCCAGCATTTT
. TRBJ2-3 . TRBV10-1 CALSYTQYF TGCGCCCTTTCTTATACGCAGTATTTT
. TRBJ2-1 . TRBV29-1 CSVEFDYEQFF TGCAGCGTTGAATTTGACTATGAGCAGTTCTTC
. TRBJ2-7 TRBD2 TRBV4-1 CASSLSGTSDYEQYF TGCGCCAGCAGCCTATCCGGGACTAGCGATTACGAGCAGTACTTC
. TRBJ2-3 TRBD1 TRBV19 CASSIGQGVPDTQYF TGTGCCAGTAGTATAGGACAGGGAGTGCCAGATACGCAGTATTTT
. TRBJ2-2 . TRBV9 CASSVGGGQDTGELFF TGTGCCAGCAGCGTGGGGGGGGGACAGGACACCGGGGAGCTGTTTTTT
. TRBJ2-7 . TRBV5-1 CASSLGDNLYEQYF TGCGCCAGCAGCTTGGGGGACAACCTCTACGAGCAGTACTTC
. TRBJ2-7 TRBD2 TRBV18 CASSPGTSAYEQYF TGTGCCAGCTCACCCGGGACTAGCGCTTACGAGCAGTACTTC
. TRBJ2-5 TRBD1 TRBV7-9 CASTIGQEAKTQYF TGTGCCAGCACCATTGGACAGGAGGCCAAGACCCAGTACTTC
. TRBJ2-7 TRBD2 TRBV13 CASSLESSGREQYF TGTGCCAGCAGCTTAGAGTCTAGCGGACGGGAGCAGTACTTC
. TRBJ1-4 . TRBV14 CASSQVAGDEKLFF TGTGCCAGCAGCCAAGTAGCAGGGGATGAAAAACTGTTTTTT